This TCR beta chain was obtained from a study of HIV-infected children after antiretroviral therapy interruption. Treatment noted: PENTA 11 planned treatment interruption arm or continuous ART arm. CDR1 LGHDT and CDR2 YNNKEL come from the germline V gene (reference sequence). Trimming removed 4 bases from V and 1 base from J, with 9 bases in between. This CDR3 region has 14 residues. In its sample, this clonotype was seen many times. What it binds is not known. RNA-based 3' RACE libraries used unique molecular identifiers. TCRdb re-called the 3' RACE reads through MiXCR, storing one row per CDR3 protein. The table shows around 50,000 distinct CDR3 sequences, with 4.3% occurring only once. General study findings and limits: Naive CD4+ sequences overlapped less between time points once interruption began.

The clonotype comes from a pool of human donors with HIV. Sequencing used CD45RA+ CD4+ T cells from PBMCs, pooled from several time points, obtained from a donor given antiretroviral therapy, either interrupted or continuous. The sample's subset: naive CD4+ CD45RA+ CD45RO- T cells. The genes are TRBV3-1 and TRBJ2-3, with a weak D call TRBD2 (5 bases). The CDR3, as DNA: TGTGCCAGCAGCCGAGGGAGCCGCACAGATACGCAGTATTTT. This codes for CASSRGSRTDTQYF.